The 21 T cell receptor beta chains presented below share a single source sample, sequenced in a study of blood T cell repertoires in COVID-19. TCRdb's copy holds only in-frame clones and misses some; the assay was immunoSEQ multiplex PCR. This table has 60,000 to 80,000 clones, roughly 80% appearing once. The sample taken for sequencing was peripheral blood. The source is a man in his fifties with active COVID-19.

The rearrangement joins TRBV4-3 to TRBJ2-5, with 12 positions matching TRBD2. Germline-derived CDR1 and CDR2 are LGHNA and YSLEER. Germline trimming cut 0 bases from V and 5 bases from J; bases unmatched to any gene: 10. This CDR3 comprises 18 residues. CDR3 DNA sequence: TGCGCCAGCAGCCAAGAACAGCTAGCGGGGGGGCCGGGGGAGACCCAGTACTTC. Amino acids: CASSQEQLAGGPGETQYF.

The chain recombines TRBV19 with TRBJ1-5; D unresolved. V dropped 6 bases and J dropped 7 bases, with 19 bases sitting between them. Germline V gene data show CDR1 as LNHDA and CDR2 as SQIVND (reference sequence). The CDR3 totals 15 residues. CDR3 DNA sequence: TGTGCCAGTAGGGTTACACCAGGCTCTGGGCAGCCCCAGCATTTT. Its protein is CASRVTPGSGQPQHF.

V gene TRBV6-1 combines with J gene TRBJ2-3; 9 nucleotides match TRBD2. After removal of 3 bases from V and 2 bases from J, the junction contained 9 bases not matched to a gene. CDR3 length: 17 residues. Germline V gives CDR1 MNHNS, CDR2 SASEGT. The CDR3 spells CASSETASGTSTDTQYF. CDR3 DNA sequence: TGTGCCAGCAGTGAGACAGCTAGCGGGACTTCCACAGATACGCAGTATTTT.

V gene TRBV18 combines with J gene TRBJ2-5; D may be TRBD1 (6 bases). With 1 base removed from V and 1 base from J, the gap between germline ends came to 10 bases. The length of the CDR3 is 15 residues. Germline CDR1 is KGHSH and CDR2 is LQKENI. The CDR3 nucleotides read TGTGCCAGCTCACCACTCCAGGGGCCCCAAGAGACCCAGTACTTC. Encoded protein: CASSPLQGPQETQYF.

J is TRBJ2-3 and V is TRBV19; D perhaps matches TRBD1 (6 bases). V shed 7 bases and J shed 2 bases, with 16 bases lying between them. CDR3 length: 15 residues. In germline, CDR1 is LNHDA, CDR2 SQIVND (reference sequence). Here the CDR3 reads CASMTGNLFTDTQYF. The DNA of the CDR3 is TGTGCCAGTATGACAGGAAATCTTTTCACAGATACGCAGTATTTT.

This chain uses TRBV29-1 with TRBJ1-3; 8 nucleotides align to TRBD1. The CDR3 loop spans 13 amino acids. V was pared by 6 bases and J by 5 bases, with 6 bases of the junction left unmatched. Germline CDR1 SQVTM, CDR2 ANQGSEA. CDR3 in amino acids: CSVSGTGRNTIYF. The CDR3 DNA is TGCAGCGTGTCCGGGACAGGCAGAAACACCATATATTTT.

This clone appeared a single time. This sequence joins TRBV6-2 or TRBV6-3 and TRBJ2-3, with 7 nucleotides matching TRBD2. There are 15 residues in the CDR3. With 2 bases clipped from V and 3 bases from J, the junction kept 5 bases outside the gene matches. Per germline, CDR1 MNHEY and CDR2 SVGEGT. DNA for the CDR3: TGTGCCAGCAGTTACCGCGGGGGTGGGACAGATACGCAGTATTTT. It translates to CASSYRGGGTDTQYF.

The chain carries TRBV2 and TRBJ2-2, with D unclear. Germline V gene data show CDR1 as SNHLY and CDR2 as FYNNEI. Trimming removed 4 bases from V and 8 bases from J, with 5 bases in between. The CDR3 has 11 amino acids. CDR3 sequence: CASSVPGELFF. The CDR3 DNA is TGTGCCAGCAGTGTCCCAGGGGAGCTGTTTTTT.

The rearrangement joins TRBV4-2 to TRBJ2-3; 7 bases are a match to TRBD2. Germline values: CDR1 LGHNA, CDR2 YNFKEQ. V shed 4 bases and J 6 bases; nucleotides not matched to a gene: 13. The CDR3 is made up of 16 amino acids. The CDR3 sequence: CASSRSSGTTADTQYF. CDR3 bases: TGTGCCAGCAGCCGATCGTCCGGGACTACCGCCGATACGCAGTATTTT.

The chain carries TRBV27 and TRBJ1-6; D perhaps matches TRBD1 (5 bases). This CDR3 is built from 13 residues. With 7 bases removed from V and 7 bases from J, the gap between germline ends came to 11 bases. Germline lookup yields CDR1 MNHEY and CDR2 SMNVEV (reference sequence). CDR3 in DNA: TGTGCCAGCAAGGCCAGGGAAAATTCACCCCTCCACTTT. Protein sequence: CASKARENSPLHF.

This chain joins TRBV5-5 and TRBJ2-7; 15 positions match TRBD2. The CDR3 consists of 17 residues. Germline loops: CDR1 SGHKS, CDR2 YYEKEE (reference sequence). Trimming removed 4 bases from V and 3 bases from J; junction bases left unmatched: 8. CDR3 loop: CASSQSGLAGGLYEQYF. The CDR3 DNA is TGTGCCAGCAGCCAATCGGGACTAGCGGGGGGACTCTACGAGCAGTACTTC.

V gene TRBV12-3 or TRBV12-4 combines with J gene TRBJ2-2, with D perhaps matching TRBD2 (5 bases). This CDR3 has 12 amino acids. Trimming took off 7 bases at V and 7 bases at J, with 10 bases between the two ends. The CDR3 DNA reads as TGTGCCAGCATACTTAGCGTCGGGGAGCTGTTTTTT. This translates into CASILSVGELFF.

The V gene is TRBV3-1 (or the pseudogene TRBV3-2), the J gene TRBJ1-6; D unresolved. The germline V gene encodes CDR1 LGHDT and CDR2 YNNKEL (reference sequence). The CDR3 is made up of 14 amino acids. Trimming stripped 0 bases from V and 9 bases from J, with 9 bases between. CDR3 amino acids: CASSQDWTFSPLHF. The CDR3 nucleotides read TGTGCCAGCAGCCAAGATTGGACTTTTTCACCCCTCCACTTT.

This clone was seen a handful of times. The chain links TRBV15 to TRBJ2-2; TRBD2 aligns across 7 bases. The V gene end was trimmed by 3 bases and the J gene end by 5 bases; junction bases not matched to a gene: 3. The germline gives CDR1 LNHNV, CDR2 YYDKDF (reference sequence). The length of the CDR3 is 14 residues. The chain's CDR3 is CATSRAGVTGELFF. As DNA, the CDR3 is TGTGCCACCAGCAGGGCGGGAGTTACCGGGGAGCTGTTTTTT.

This chain uses TRBV5-6 with TRBJ2-7; 8 bases are shared with TRBD1. Per the germline V gene, CDR1 is SGHDT and CDR2 is YYEEEE. The CDR3 is made up of 15 amino acids. The V and J ends lost 4 bases and 2 bases, in that order; junction bases with no gene match: 8. CDR3 in DNA: TGTGCCAGCAGCCCCCCGGGACAGGAGACCTACGAGCAGTACTTC. As protein: CASSPPGQETYEQYF. The whole variable domain, filled in from reference TRBV5-6 and TRBJ2-7, reads DAGVTQSPTHLIKTRGQQVTLRCSPKSGHDTVSWYQQALGQGPQFIFQYYEEEERQRGNFPDRFSGHQFPNYSSELNVNALLLGDSALYLCASSPPGQETYEQYFGPGTRLTVT.

This chain connects TRBV7-9 to TRBJ2-1; D might be TRBD2 (6 bases). The CDR3 is 13 amino acids. Germline V CDR1 and CDR2: SEHNR, FQNEAQ (reference sequence). Trimming cost V 4 bases and J 6 bases, with 10 bases left between them. In DNA form, the CDR3 reads TGTGCCAGCAGCTCGGGGGTCTCCAATGAGCAGTTCTTC. This gives the protein CASSSGVSNEQFF. Full variable domain (outside the CDR3, taken from reference TRBV7-9 and TRBJ2-1): DTGVSQNPRHKITKRGQNVTFRCDPISEHNRLYWYRQTLGQGPEFLTYFQNEAQLEKSRLLSDRFSAERPKGSFSTLEIQRTEQGDSAMYLCASSSGVSNEQFFGPGTRLTVL.

Concerning this clone: The sample carries other DNA sequences with the same CDR3. J is TRBJ1-5 and V is TRBV27, with TRBD1 as a possible D gene (5 bases). The germline V gene encodes CDR1 MNHEY and CDR2 SMNVEV (reference sequence). The CDR3 loop spans 13 amino acids. V lost 5 bases and J 7 bases, leaving 12 bases between the germline ends. CDR3 DNA sequence: TGTGCCAGCAGTCCCCCCGGGGGGCAGCCCCAGCATTTT. Its translation is CASSPPGGQPQHF.

This clone has a single count. The chain joins TRBV2 to TRBJ2-3; 9 bases agree with TRBD1. The CDR3 totals 15 residues. The V segment lost 4 bases and the J segment 3 bases; nucleotides outside the gene matches: 5. Germline CDR1 reads SNHLY; CDR2 reads FYNNEI. The CDR3 reads CASSAGTGFTDTQYF. Here the CDR3 DNA reads TGTGCCAGCAGTGCCGGGACAGGGTTTACAGATACGCAGTATTTT.

The V and J genes are TRBV5-4 and TRBJ2-5; TRBD2 agrees at 9 bases. V shed 3 bases, J shed 5 bases, and the junction held 8 bases outside the gene matches. This CDR3 is built from 15 residues. Germline CDR1 reads SGHNT; CDR2 reads YYREEE (reference sequence). The CDR3 here is CASSWGSGSGETQYF. The CDR3 DNA is TGTGCCAGCAGCTGGGGTAGCGGGAGCGGGGAGACCCAGTACTTC.

The chain uses TRBV5-4 and TRBJ1-5; D gene uncertain. This CDR3 comprises 13 residues. The V and J ends lost 0 bases and 4 bases respectively, with 5 bases between them. Per the germline V gene, CDR1 is SGHNT and CDR2 is YYREEE (reference sequence). The CDR3 region has the DNA TGTGCCAGCAGCTTGGACGGGAATCAGCCCCAGCATTTT. Translating it yields CASSLDGNQPQHF. Looking up the rest from reference TRBV5-4 and TRBJ1-5 gives the full variable domain: ETGVTQSPTHLIKTRGQQVTLRCSSQSGHNTVSWYQQALGQGPQFIFQYYREEENGRGNFPPRFSGLQFPNYSSELNVNALELDDSALYLCASSLDGNQPQHFGDGTRLSIL.

This chain joins TRBV5-1 and TRBJ2-3; 7 nucleotides match TRBD1. Germline V gene data show CDR1 as SGHRS and CDR2 as YFSETQ. J gave up 3 bases and V 2 bases, and 3 bases lay outside the gene matches. This CDR3 is built from 14 residues. CDR3 DNA: TGCGCCAGCAGCTTTGGGACAGAAACAGATACGCAGTATTTT. Protein sequence: CASSFGTETDTQYF.